This note documents a single T cell receptor (beta chain) sequence. This sample is part of a study of shared clonotypes between healthy human individuals. The CDR3 spans 14 residues. With 1 base removed from V and 7 bases from J, the gap between germline ends came to 13 bases. The germline gives CDR1 MNHEY, CDR2 SVGAGI. Only in-frame clones appear in the TCRdb table, and some are missing; sequencing was by immunoSEQ multiplex PCR. This sample carries 2 million to 2.5 million clones, roughly 94% of them seen once, and the ten largest clones take roughly 0.13%. The chain employs TRBV6-5 and TRBJ1-1; D is undetermined. The TCR originated in a man between 18 and 35 years old in good health. Sequencing used naive CD4+ T cells sorted from blood. Subset specified: CD45RA+ positively selected. This CDR3 reads CASSYLLRRNEAFF. DNA for the CDR3: TGTGCCAGCAGTTACTTATTACGACGGAATGAAGCTTTCTTT.